The rows below give T cell receptor beta chains drawn from one sample of a study of shared T cell receptors in the human thymus. Method: immunoSEQ multiplex PCR; TCRdb's copy keeps in-frame clones and lacks some. The sample has roughly 550,000 clones; approximately 78% are singletons. This sample was shared with a second study, whose subject was human thymus T cells.

Source material: thymocytes. Every receptor here comes from a boy under three years old with a congenital heart defect. Each CDR3 is given with its conserved first and last residue. The order of the fields is CDR3 length, V gene, J gene, CDR3 protein.

cdr3_length: 14; v_call: TRBV19; j_call: TRBJ2-3; cdr3_aa: CASSLKGVTDTQYF
cdr3_length: 17; v_call: TRBV14; j_call: TRBJ2-5; cdr3_aa: CASSQEWVQVGRETQYF
cdr3_length: 15; v_call: TRBV30; j_call: TRBJ2-2; cdr3_aa: CAWNTTGANTGELFF
cdr3_length: 12; v_call: TRBV29-1; j_call: TRBJ1-1; cdr3_aa: CSVGRGRTEAFF
cdr3_length: 13; v_call: TRBV29-1; j_call: TRBJ2-7; cdr3_aa: CSVGRQGSYEQYF
cdr3_length: 11; v_call: TRBV27; j_call: TRBJ2-1; cdr3_aa: CASSLADEQFF
cdr3_length: 11; v_call: TRBV28; j_call: TRBJ1-1; cdr3_aa: CASTHRGEAFF
cdr3_length: 13; v_call: TRBV27; j_call: TRBJ1-5; cdr3_aa: CASSLQGPQPQHF
cdr3_length: 17; v_call: TRBV18; j_call: TRBJ2-6; cdr3_aa: CASSPPNHRSGANVLTF
cdr3_length: 12; v_call: TRBV28; j_call: TRBJ1-3; cdr3_aa: CASSFRGNTIYF
cdr3_length: 15; v_call: TRBV7-6; j_call: TRBJ1-1; cdr3_aa: CASSLGPRGRTEAFF
cdr3_length: 15; v_call: TRBV27; j_call: TRBJ2-5; cdr3_aa: CASRLAEEGQETQYF
cdr3_length: 13; v_call: TRBV30; j_call: TRBJ1-5; cdr3_aa: CAWTGKGNQPQHF
cdr3_length: 14; v_call: TRBV4-2; j_call: TRBJ2-7; cdr3_aa: CASRGGVGDYEQYF